This record concerns one TCR beta chain sequence. A few counts support this clone. The antigen it recognizes is unknown. No base quality values were provided; no much bigger clone lies one nucleotide off. The sample comes from a study of cytomegalovirus exposure and HLA in healthy donors (dated by TCRdb to between 2016 and 2019). For context, the study as a whole: In an earlier analysis of approximately 640 of the donors, around 290 Gb of sequence data and some 120 million unique TCR beta sequences from about 190 million T cells were reported. All discovery cohort repertoires had been generated using a single sequencing platform. HLA typing covered class I and class II loci at four-digit resolution. Typing coverage differed by locus: A, B, C, DRB1 and DQB1 were typed in about 629-630 donors, DQA1 in 500 to 550, DPA1 in 600 to 610, and DPB1 in just under 490. In addition to the first cohort of roughly 670 subjects, a separate validation cohort of approximately 110 different subjects was used. Of the approximately 370 genotyped donors, 80% to 90% were placed in the genetic ancestry cluster associated with self-reported Caucasian donors. Among several hundred genotyped donors of the cohort, an average of approximately 220,000 unique TCR beta nucleotide sequences was sequenced per donor, of which 15% to 20% were non-productive. In a later genetic analysis, genome-wide SNP genotypes for about 65% of the roughly 670 donors were used, and that subset was treated as a discovery cohort. A later analysis re-examined previously published TCR beta repertoires from 600 to 700 donors and added high-resolution HLA genotyping to investigate patterns of TCR occurrence. Donor age, sex, ethnicity and CMV serostatus were collected together with the repertoire data. A few DR-DQ haplotypes were treated as single units for association and clustering because of strong linkage in the cohort. Approximately 310 gigabases of sequencing data and around 88 million unique TCR sequences made up an early release that covered 640 HLA-typed donors. The later analysis used no new phenotypic data to find candidate immune exposures, relying instead on TCR beta sequences and their occurrence across donors. To decide whether each TCR beta V gene segment behaved as functional or pseudogenic, an earlier analysis of fewer than 750 of the donors relied on high-throughput TCR beta sequencing. The T cell repertoires of under 750 subjects were profiled by immunosequencing and related to cytomegalovirus serostatus. The study aimed to test whether cataloging public T cell receptors could reveal signatures of past pathogen exposure. To predict cytomegalovirus infection status, the study combined high-throughput TCR immunosequencing, statistical association of individual TCRs with disease status, and machine learning. Broader findings and caveats from the paper: A cluster of highly shared sequence variants was judged likely to be a technical artifact of the sequencing pipeline. Correlated functional status among segregating V segments might be attributable to linkage disequilibrium, but an unknown experimental factor could not be ruled out. Presence/absence analyses assumed roughly uniform sequencing depth across donors, an assumption that may not hold. When HLA alleles, especially DR and DQ, strongly co-occurred, TCR associations were difficult to assign to individual alleles. This cohort had only TCR beta chains sequenced, and the lack of alpha or paired-chain data limited which features could be detected. A further reported finding was that TCR beta sequences accurately predicted the HLA-A and HLA-B alleles for most subjects in the first cohort. In vitro tests confirmed that three of the cytomegalovirus-associated TCR beta chains recognize cytomegalovirus antigens. Broadly in line with IMGT annotations, most TCR beta V segments showed up in productive rearrangements about 87% or about 30% of the time in an earlier analysis of 587 of the donors. A later genetic analysis reported fewer N-insertions in productive TCRs among donors in an Asian-associated ancestry cluster than the roughly 700-donor mean. The classifier was reported to diagnose cytomegalovirus status with high specificity and sensitivity in both the original and validation cohorts. The study listed over 150 TCR beta chains as associated with cytomegalovirus. Across donors, most TCR sequences were observed very rarely, whereas some public TCRs were present in many individuals. A later analysis found that HLA-associated TCR beta chains were more clonally expanded and had lower generation probabilities than equally common non-associated chains. Because counts were too low, about 18 rarely observed V segments, including chromosome 9 orphons, were excluded from the earlier analysis of 587 of the donors. An association between a missense DCLRE1C variant and V-gene and J-gene trimming of TCR beta chains was found in a later genetic analysis and replicated in an independent cohort. According to a later analysis, parvovirus B19, influenza, CMV and Epstein-Barr virus appeared linked to several top co-occurrence clusters. At a false discovery rate of 0.05, a later analysis linked 15,000 to 20,000 TCR beta sequences to specific HLA alleles. The authors suggested that the approach could potentially be generalized to other disease states and immunological phenotypes. A later analysis found that most CMV-associated TCR beta chains appeared HLA-restricted, with HLA associations seemingly driven largely by CMV exposure. Because some donors lacked HLA typing at each locus, the association tests relied only on the typed subset. A later analysis found that TCR association rates varied across HLA loci, with DRB1 alleles showing the most associated TCRs and HLA-C alleles the fewest. Some IMGT-functional V segments, including TRBV6-2 and TRBV6-3, could not be told apart with the 87-base-pair reads, so those segments were excluded. The only immune exposure information available for the cohort was CMV serostatus.

Libraries were built with the immunoSEQ multiplex PCR assay. For the multiplex PCR, a mixture combining 60 forward primers for TCR Vbeta segments and 13 reverse primers for TCR Jbeta segments was used. Amplification of the CDR3 region of rearranged TCR beta genes was performed with a multiplex PCR assay on genomic DNA. Amplified TCR beta libraries were sequenced as 87-base-pair reads on the Illumina HiSeq System. For the original study's pipeline: A later analysis tallied roughly 78 million unique TCR beta chains across the 650 to 750 repertoires, and some 10 million of those chains were shared by two or more donors. Raw reads were error-corrected and collapsed into unique sequences by a nearest-neighbor algorithm in which closely related sequences were merged to remove PCR and sequencing errors. V, D and J gene segments were assigned by aligning CDR3 sequences to IMGT reference sequences. For a sequence to be retained, a match of at least six nucleotides was required to both a V gene segment and a J gene segment. Rearrangements were called productive when the CDR3 lacked stop codons and stayed in frame with V and J; all others were non-productive. Following IMGT convention, CDR3 was defined as the stretch from the second conserved V-encoded cysteine to the conserved J-encoded phenylalanine. Sequences without an unambiguous match to a single V gene segment were excluded from the earlier analysis of approximately 600 of the donors. An earlier analysis of around 600 of the donors classified V segments as functional when productive rearrangements were above 56.7% and as segregating when the standard deviation between donors was above 5%. A statistical classification framework was developed to diagnose cytomegalovirus status using the catalog of TCR beta chain sequences. V and J gene assignment, in a later analysis, came from comparing TCR nucleotide sequences with IMGT/GENE-DB human TR gene sequences. A later analysis assigned CDR3 sequences and most-parsimonious VDJ recombination scenarios with the TCRdist pipeline. In a later analysis, each TCR beta chain was defined by its CDR3 amino acid sequence together with its V-gene family, and reads lacking a unique V-gene family were excluded. In a later analysis, 500 to 700 highly shared, low-generation-probability nucleotide sequences were removed to address suspected cross-contamination and a sequencing artifact. In a later analysis, a clonal expansion index for each public chain was calculated from normalized within-repertoire ranks of inferred template counts. Generation probabilities in a later analysis came from a VDJ recombination model fitted to out-of-frame rearrangements, and those results were checked against IGoR. A later analysis scored TCR-TCR, TCR-HLA and TCR-CMV co-occurrence with hypergeometric tests, applying a repertoire-size bias correction to TCR pairs. A later analysis estimated false discovery rates by permuting HLA or CMV assignments 20 times. A later analysis grouped co-occurring TCRs with DBSCAN, adding TCRdist sequence similarity when clustering within HLA-allele-positive subsets. Repertoires with fewer than 30,000 or more than 120,000 public chains were left out of co-occurrence clustering, as were four to six repertoires with anomalous nucleotide sharing. Held by TCRdb, this immuneACCESS table contains in-frame sequences only and omits some clones. Under half of the omission traces to an unresolved V gene where checked; the cause of the rest is unknown. V, J and clone size reflect that table, while D and trimming were determined from the DNA. Present in this sample are around 190,000 clones, 70% to 80% of which were seen just once. Under 3% of the sample lies in the top ten.

The cohort was made up of approximately 700 healthy bone marrow donors. All cohort members were sampled while nominally healthy, although unrecorded immune exposures were likely present. The donor was CMV seronegative and was included in the group of under 450 seronegative cohort members. Every donor gave a peripheral blood sample, and the peripheral blood mononuclear cells from that sample were used for TCR beta sequencing. Genomic DNA extraction from the blood cell samples was performed with the Qiagen DNeasy Blood Extraction Kit. V and J lose 4 bases and 9 bases, and a span of 10 bases separates them. The CDR3 has 11 amino acids, counting the end cysteine and phenylalanine. CDR3 DNA is the only sequence kept; it has 33 bases, read in frame from the first base. In the germline V gene, CDR1 corresponds to SQVTM and CDR2 to ANQGSEA.

This clonotype was sampled from a woman in her thirties in good health and CMV-seronegative. The rearranged segments are TRBV29-1 and TRBJ1-5, with no confident D gene call. The specimen was PBMCs. The nucleotide sequence reads TGCAGCGTTGGCGCCTCTGGGCCCCAGCATTTT. This is translated as CSVGASGPQHF.